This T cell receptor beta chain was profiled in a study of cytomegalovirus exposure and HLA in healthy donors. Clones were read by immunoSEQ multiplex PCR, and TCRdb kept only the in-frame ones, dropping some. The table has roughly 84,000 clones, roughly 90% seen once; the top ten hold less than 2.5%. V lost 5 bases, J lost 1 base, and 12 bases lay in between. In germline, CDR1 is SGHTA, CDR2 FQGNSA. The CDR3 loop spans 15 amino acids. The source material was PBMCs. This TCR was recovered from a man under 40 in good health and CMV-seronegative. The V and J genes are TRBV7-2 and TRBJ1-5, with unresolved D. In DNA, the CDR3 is TGTGCCAGCAGCCCGGGGTCCTTGAGCAATCAGCCCCAGCATTTT. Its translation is CASSPGSLSNQPQHF.